This paragraph covers one T cell receptor (beta chain) sequence. This sample was taken from a study of technical replicates of blood from several donors. The germline gives CDR1 SEHNR, CDR2 FQNEAQ (reference sequence). The CDR3 spans 14 residues. V was cut by 5 bases and J by 4 bases, with 14 bases left in between. Method: immunoSEQ multiplex PCR; TCRdb's copy keeps in-frame clones and lacks some. The sample holds 75,000 to 100,000 clones, roughly 94% seen once. The sequenced sample was T cells isolated from PBMCs. The genes are TRBV7-9 and TRBJ1-1, with D perhaps TRBD1 (6 bases). This receptor was obtained from a human donor in good health. The CDR3 nucleotides are TGTGCCAGCAGCGAGCAGGGGTCGGTCACTGAAGCTTTCTTT. The encoded protein is CASSEQGSVTEAFF.